The text below deals with one T cell receptor beta chain. From germline, CDR1 is KGHSH and CDR2 LQKENI. The CDR3 totals 18 residues. With 6 bases clipped from V and 0 bases from J, the junction kept 13 bases outside the gene matches. The data belong to a study of blood T cell repertoires in COVID-19. Across the study: From the United States, Italy and Spain came samples of acute and convalescent COVID-19. T cells, B-cell-depleted T cells, or PBMCs provided the cDNA or gDNA that served as material.

In the original analysis: Amplification of reference gene primers was used by the study to estimate nucleated cell counts. The table came from immunoSEQ multiplex PCR; TCRdb's copy has only in-frame clones and leaves some out. For V, J and clone size, that table is used; D and trimming come from the DNA. The sample contains 200,000 to 250,000 clones, approximately 80% of which appear only once. This receptor was taken from a human donor in a cohort sampled during active COVID-19. The chain recombines TRBV18 with TRBJ2-7; 11 bases are a match to TRBD2. The sequenced material came from peripheral blood. For the CDR3, the DNA is TGTGCCAGCTCCTCTGGGGGACTAGCGGAATCAGGCTCCTACGAGCAGTACTTC. This codes for CASSSGGLAESGSYEQYF. Combining the CDR3 with reference TRBV18 and TRBJ2-7 gives the whole variable domain NAGVMQNPRHLVRRRGQEARLRCSPMKGHSHVYWYRQLPEEGLKFMVYLQKENIIDESGMPKERFSAEFPKEGPSILRIQQVVRGDSAAYFCASSSGGLAESGSYEQYFGPGTRLTVT.